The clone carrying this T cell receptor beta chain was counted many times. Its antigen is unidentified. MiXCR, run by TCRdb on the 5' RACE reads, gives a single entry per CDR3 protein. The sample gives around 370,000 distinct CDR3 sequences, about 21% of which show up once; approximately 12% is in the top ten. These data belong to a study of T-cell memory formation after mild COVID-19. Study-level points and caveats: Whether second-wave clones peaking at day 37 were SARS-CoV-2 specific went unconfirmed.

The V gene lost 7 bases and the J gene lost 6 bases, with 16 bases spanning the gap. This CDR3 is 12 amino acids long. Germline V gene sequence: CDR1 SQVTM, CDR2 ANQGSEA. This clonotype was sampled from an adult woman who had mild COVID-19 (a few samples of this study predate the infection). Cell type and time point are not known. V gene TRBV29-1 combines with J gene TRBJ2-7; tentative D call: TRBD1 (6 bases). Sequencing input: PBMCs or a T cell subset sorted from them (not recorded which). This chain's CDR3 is CSATPTGREQYF. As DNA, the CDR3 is TGCAGCGCTACACCAACAGGGCGCGAGCAGTACTTC.